The source of this T cell receptor beta chain is a study of blood T cell repertoires in COVID-19. Looking at the study overall: COVID-19 samples collected from the United States, Italy and Spain covered acute and convalescent phases. T cells, B-cell-depleted T cells, or PBMCs provided the cDNA or gDNA that served as material.

Unmatched junction bases numbered 9, after V lost 4 bases and J lost 6 bases. The CDR3 extends over 16 amino acids. Germline lookup yields CDR1 KGHDR and CDR2 SFDVKD. In the original processing: Quantification of nucleated cells was approximated via reference gene primer amplification. Using immunoSEQ multiplex PCR, the repertoire was profiled, and TCRdb retains in-frame clones only, with some absent. Clone size and the V and J calls come from that table; the DNA yielded D and trimming. Of fewer than 75,000 clones listed, roughly 80% are singletons. This chain connects TRBV24-1 to TRBJ2-1; 9 bases agree with TRBD2. Sample: peripheral blood. This clonotype originated in a man in his sixties with acute or convalescent COVID-19. The CDR3: CATSDPSAGGVNEQFF. CDR3 coding DNA: TGTGCCACCAGTGACCCTTCTGCGGGGGGGGTCAATGAGCAGTTCTTC.